The sequence of this T cell receptor (beta chain) was determined in a study of cytomegalovirus exposure and HLA in healthy donors (TCRdb year 2017). Broadly, across the study: An earlier analysis of about 560 of the donors reported 276 Gb of sequence data and around 120 million unique TCR beta sequences obtained from some 170 million T cells. All discovery cohort repertoires had been generated using a single sequencing platform. Along with the approximately 670-subject first cohort, a separate validation cohort of over a hundred different subjects was used. Both class I and class II loci were covered by HLA typing, at four-digit resolution. The number of typed donors differed by locus: about 620-630 for A, B, C, DRB1 and DQB1; 500 to 550 for DQA1; 606 for DPA1; and around 470 for DPB1. To predict cytomegalovirus infection status, the study combined high-throughput TCR immunosequencing, statistical association of individual TCRs with disease status, and machine learning. The genetic ancestry cluster associated with self-reported Caucasian donors included over 65% of the roughly 400 genotyped donors. The later analysis used no new phenotypic data to find candidate immune exposures, relying instead on TCR beta sequences and their occurrence across donors. A later genetic analysis used genome-wide SNP genotypes for about three fifths of the 666 donors, treating that subset as a discovery cohort. The T cell repertoires of several hundred subjects were profiled by immunosequencing and related to cytomegalovirus serostatus. To study patterns of TCR occurrence, a later analysis re-analyzed previously published TCR beta repertoires from 666 donors and added high-resolution HLA genotyping. Among 398 genotyped donors of the cohort, an average of approximately 220,000 unique TCR beta nucleotide sequences was sequenced per donor, of which about 19% were non-productive. Donor age, sex, ethnicity and CMV serostatus were compiled alongside the repertoire data. Approximately 310 gigabases of sequencing data and approximately 85 million unique TCR sequences were included in an early release covering about 620 HLA-typed donors. To decide whether each TCR beta V gene segment behaved as functional or pseudogenic, an earlier analysis of approximately 590 of the donors relied on high-throughput TCR beta sequencing. The study aimed to test whether signatures of past pathogen exposure could be identified by cataloging public T cell receptors. Several DR-DQ haplotypes were treated as single units for association and clustering because of strong linkage in the cohort. Results the study describes overall, beyond this receptor: Several of the top co-occurrence clusters appeared to be linked to parvovirus B19, influenza, CMV and Epstein-Barr virus, according to a later analysis. Cytomegalovirus status was reported to be diagnosed by the classifier with high specificity and sensitivity in both the original and validation cohorts. A cluster of highly shared sequence variants was judged likely to be a technical artifact of the sequencing pipeline. Most TCR sequences were observed very rarely across donors, whereas some public TCRs were present in many individuals. Because counts were too low, seventeen rarely observed V segments, including chromosome 9 orphons, were excluded from the earlier analysis of 587 of the donors. In this cohort, only TCR beta chains were sequenced, and detectable features were limited by the absence of alpha or paired-chain data. A total of 150 to 200 TCR beta chains were listed by the study as associated with cytomegalovirus. Correlated functional status among segregating V segments might be attributable to linkage disequilibrium, but an unknown experimental factor could not be ruled out. The presence/absence analyses assumed that sequencing depth was roughly uniform across donors, and that assumption may not be true. An association between a missense DCLRE1C variant and V-gene and J-gene trimming of TCR beta chains was found in a later genetic analysis and replicated in an independent cohort. It was suggested by the authors that the approach could potentially be generalized to other disease states and immunological phenotypes. In a later analysis, TCR association rates were found to vary across HLA loci, with the most associated TCRs seen for DRB1 alleles and the fewest for HLA-C alleles. Most CMV-associated TCR beta chains appeared to be HLA-restricted in a later analysis, and the HLA associations seemed to be driven largely by CMV exposure. When HLA alleles, especially DR and DQ, strongly co-occurred, attributing TCR associations to individual alleles was difficult. CMV serostatus was the only immune exposure information available for the cohort. An earlier analysis of approximately 500 of the donors showed that most TCR beta V segments appeared in productive rearrangements either about 90% or about 30% of the time, which broadly matched IMGT annotations. In a later analysis, HLA-associated TCR beta chains showed more clonal expansion and lower generation probabilities than non-associated chains that were equally common. In a later analysis, about 17,000 TCR beta sequences were associated with specific HLA alleles at a false discovery rate of 0.05. The 87-base-pair reads could not distinguish some IMGT-functional V segments, including TRBV6-2 and TRBV6-3, so those segments were excluded. In vitro tests confirmed that a few of the cytomegalovirus-associated TCR beta chains recognize cytomegalovirus antigens. In a later genetic analysis, fewer N-insertions in productive TCRs were reported among donors in an Asian-associated ancestry cluster than the roughly 700-donor mean. Because some donors lacked HLA typing at each locus, the association tests relied only on the typed subset. A further reported finding was that TCR beta sequences accurately predicted the HLA-A and HLA-B alleles for most subjects in the first cohort.

In total, around 600 healthy bone marrow donors made up the cohort. At the time of sampling, every cohort member was nominally healthy, though immune exposures that went unrecorded were likely present. The donor tested CMV seropositive and was one of the 289 seropositive cohort members. A peripheral blood sample was provided by each donor, and peripheral blood mononuclear cells were used for TCR beta sequencing. The Qiagen DNeasy Blood Extraction Kit was used to extract genomic DNA from the blood cell samples. Of note for this clone: Its cognate antigen has yet to be identified. No much larger clone is present one base from it, and per-base qualities are unavailable.

Libraries were made using the immunoSEQ multiplex PCR assay. For the multiplex PCR, a mixture combining 60 forward primers for TCR Vbeta segments and 13 reverse primers for TCR Jbeta segments was used. Amplification of the CDR3 region of rearranged TCR beta genes was performed with a multiplex PCR assay on genomic DNA. The amplified TCR beta libraries were sequenced on the Illumina HiSeq System as 87-base-pair reads. The paper's processing steps were these. A later analysis counted approximately 76 million unique TCR beta chains across the 650 to 800 repertoires, and roughly 9.9 million of these chains were shared by at least two donors. A nearest-neighbor algorithm error-corrected the raw reads and collapsed the reads into unique sequences, merging closely related sequences to remove PCR and sequencing errors. CDR3 sequences were aligned to IMGT reference sequences to assign V, D and J gene segments. Each retained sequence needed at least a six-nucleotide match to both a V gene segment and a J gene segment. A rearrangement was called productive if the CDR3 had no stop codons and remained in frame with V and J, and every other rearrangement was called non-productive. Following IMGT convention, CDR3 was defined as the stretch from the second conserved V-encoded cysteine up to the conserved J-encoded phenylalanine. In an earlier analysis of approximately 500 of the donors, sequences lacking an unambiguous match to a single V gene segment were excluded. An earlier analysis of approximately 590 of the donors classified V segments as functional when productive rearrangements were above 56.7% and as segregating when the standard deviation between donors was above 5%. A statistical classification framework was built to diagnose cytomegalovirus status from the catalog of TCR beta chain sequences. In a later analysis, V and J genes were assigned by comparing TCR nucleotide sequences against IMGT/GENE-DB human TR gene sequences. In a later analysis, CDR3 sequences and most-parsimonious VDJ recombination scenarios were assigned using the TCRdist pipeline. In a later analysis, every TCR beta chain was defined by the combination of its CDR3 amino acid sequence and its V-gene family, and reads without a unique V-gene family were dropped. In a later analysis, 500 to 700 highly shared, low-generation-probability nucleotide sequences were removed to address suspected cross-contamination and a sequencing artifact. For each public chain, a later analysis derived a clonal expansion index from normalized ranks of inferred template counts within each repertoire. In a later analysis, generation probabilities were computed using a VDJ recombination model fitted to out-of-frame rearrangements, and the results were checked against IGoR. A later analysis scored TCR-TCR, TCR-HLA and TCR-CMV co-occurrence with hypergeometric tests, applying a repertoire-size bias correction to TCR pairs. A later analysis estimated false discovery rates by permuting HLA or CMV assignments 20 times. In a later analysis, co-occurring TCRs were grouped using DBSCAN, and TCRdist sequence similarity was added for clustering within HLA-allele-positive subsets. Co-occurrence clustering excluded repertoires with fewer than 30,000 or more than 120,000 public chains, plus five with anomalous nucleotide sharing. Drawn from immuneACCESS, this table holds only the in-frame rearrangements with V and J called that TCRdb kept. Clones are partly lost; checked studies trace under half to an unresolved V gene and leave the rest unexplained. V, J and clone size derive from that table, while D and trimming were established from the DNA sequence. This sample has nearly 200,000 clones in its table, and more than 75% of those were observed once. 6.5% of the sample is held by the ten biggest clonotypes.

CDR1 and CDR2 are read off the germline V gene (reference sequence) as LNHNV and YYDKDF. Ends trimmed: V by 0 bases, J by 5 bases; bases unmatched to a gene: 9. Measured from the cysteine to the phenylalanine, the CDR3 is 17 residues long. Only CDR3 DNA remains: 51 bases, in frame from the first base. This chain is built from TRBV15 and TRBJ2-5; TRBD2 lines up with 10 middle nucleotides. The TCR comes from a woman aged 45-65 years in good health and CMV-seropositive. Input material: PBMCs. The CDR3 region: CATSRDPVAGGLETQYF. The DNA sequence is given as TGTGCCACCAGCAGAGATCCGGTAGCGGGAGGACTGGAGACCCAGTACTTC. Full variable domain (CDR3 extended with the reference TRBV15 and TRBJ2-5 proteins): DAMVIQNPRYQVTQFGKPVTLSCSQTLNHNVMYWYQQKSSQAPKLLFHYYDKDFNNEADTPDNFQSRRPNTSFCFLDIRSPGLGDTAMYLCATSRDPVAGGLETQYFGPGTRLLVL.